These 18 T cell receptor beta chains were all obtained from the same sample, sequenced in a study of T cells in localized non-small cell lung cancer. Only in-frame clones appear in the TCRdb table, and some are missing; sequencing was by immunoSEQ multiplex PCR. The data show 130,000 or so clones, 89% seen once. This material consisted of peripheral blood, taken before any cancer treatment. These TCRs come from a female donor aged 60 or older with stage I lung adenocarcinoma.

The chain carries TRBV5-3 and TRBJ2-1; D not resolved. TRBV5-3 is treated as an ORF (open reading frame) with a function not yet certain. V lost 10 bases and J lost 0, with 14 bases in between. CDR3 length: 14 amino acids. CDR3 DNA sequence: TGTGCCGCTCTCTGGCGTAGCTCCTACAATGAGCAGTTCTTC. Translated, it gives CAALWRSSYNEQFF.

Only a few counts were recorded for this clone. Here the CDR3 DNA reads TGTGCCAGCAGCGCTAACAATAATGAGCAGTTCTTC. Its protein is CASSANNNEQFF. V usage is TRBV7-3 and J usage is TRBJ2-1; D not certain. Germline V gene lookup returns CDR1 SGHTA and CDR2 FQGTGA. With 5 bases removed from V and 7 bases from J, the gap between germline ends came to 9 bases. The CDR3 runs to 12 residues.

The CDR3 protein is CASSNRETEAFF. In DNA, the CDR3 is TGTGCCAGTAGTAACAGGGAGACTGAAGCTTTCTTT. The chain links TRBV19 to TRBJ1-1; D possibly corresponds to TRBD1 (6 bases). Trimming shortened V by 4 bases and J by 5 bases, and 8 bases separated the two germline ends. The CDR3 sequence is 12 residues long. Looked up from germline, CDR1 is LNHDA and CDR2 is SQIVND (reference sequence).

The CDR3 region has the DNA TGTGCCAGCAGCGCGTCCGGAAACACCATATATTTT. As protein: CASSASGNTIYF. The gene calls are TRBV9 and TRBJ1-3; no firm D call. Per germline, CDR1 SGDLS and CDR2 YYNGEE. The CDR3 covers 12 residues. The V end lost 3 bases, the J end lost 4 bases, and 5 bases lay between the germline ends.

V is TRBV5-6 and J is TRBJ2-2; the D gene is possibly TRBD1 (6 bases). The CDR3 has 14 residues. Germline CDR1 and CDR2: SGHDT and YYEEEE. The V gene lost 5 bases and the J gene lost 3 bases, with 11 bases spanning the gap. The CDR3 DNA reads TGTGCCAGCAGGAGGACAGTGGACACCGGGGAGCTGTTTTTT. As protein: CASRRTVDTGELFF.

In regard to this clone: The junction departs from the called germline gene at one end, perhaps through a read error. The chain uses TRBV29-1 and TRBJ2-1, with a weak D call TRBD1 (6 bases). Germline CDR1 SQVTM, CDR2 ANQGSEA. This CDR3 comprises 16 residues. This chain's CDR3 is CSVEGTHQSSYNEQFF. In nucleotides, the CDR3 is TGCAGCGTAGAAGGGACACACCAAAGCTCCTACAATGAGCAGTTCTTC.

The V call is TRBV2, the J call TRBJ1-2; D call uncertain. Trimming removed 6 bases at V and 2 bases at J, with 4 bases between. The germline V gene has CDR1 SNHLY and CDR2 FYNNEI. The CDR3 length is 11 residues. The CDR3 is CASRQNYGYTF. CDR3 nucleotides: TGTGCCAGCAGGCAGAACTATGGCTACACCTTC.

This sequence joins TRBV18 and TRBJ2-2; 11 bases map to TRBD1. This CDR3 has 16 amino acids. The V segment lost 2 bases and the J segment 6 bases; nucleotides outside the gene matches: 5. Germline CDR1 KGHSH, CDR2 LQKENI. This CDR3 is CASSPNGQGASGELFF. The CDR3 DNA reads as TGTGCCAGCTCACCAAACGGACAGGGGGCTTCCGGGGAGCTGTTTTTT.

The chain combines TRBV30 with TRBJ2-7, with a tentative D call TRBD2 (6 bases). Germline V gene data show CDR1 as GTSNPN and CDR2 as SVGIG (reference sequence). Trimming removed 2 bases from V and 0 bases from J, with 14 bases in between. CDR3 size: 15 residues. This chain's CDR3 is CAWSRPDGSSYEQYF. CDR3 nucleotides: TGTGCCTGGAGTCGACCGGACGGGAGCTCCTACGAGCAGTACTTC.

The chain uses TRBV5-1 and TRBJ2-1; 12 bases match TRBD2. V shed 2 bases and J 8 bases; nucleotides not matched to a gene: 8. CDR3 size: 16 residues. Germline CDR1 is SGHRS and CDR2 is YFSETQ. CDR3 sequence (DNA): TGCGCCAGCAGCTTTTTGGGCCTAGCGGGAGGGCATGAGCAGTTCTTC. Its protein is CASSFLGLAGGHEQFF.

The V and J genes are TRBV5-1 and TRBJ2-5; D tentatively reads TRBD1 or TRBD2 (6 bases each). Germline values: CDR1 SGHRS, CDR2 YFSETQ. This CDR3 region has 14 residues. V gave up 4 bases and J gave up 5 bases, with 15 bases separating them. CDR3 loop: CASSNPTGRETQYF. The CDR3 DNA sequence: TGCGCCAGCAGCAATCCAACAGGGAGGGAGACCCAGTACTTC.

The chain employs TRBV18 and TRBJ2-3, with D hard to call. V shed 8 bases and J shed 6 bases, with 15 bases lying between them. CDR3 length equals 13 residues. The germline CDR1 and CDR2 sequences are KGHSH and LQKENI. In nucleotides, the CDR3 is TGTGCCAGCACAGCTCGAGCCCCGGATACGCAGTATTTT. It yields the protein CASTARAPDTQYF.

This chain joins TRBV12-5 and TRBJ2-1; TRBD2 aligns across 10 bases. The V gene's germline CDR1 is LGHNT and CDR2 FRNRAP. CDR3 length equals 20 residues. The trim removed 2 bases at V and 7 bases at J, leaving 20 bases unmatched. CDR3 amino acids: CASGLPRQGLLAGTGNEQFF. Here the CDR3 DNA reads TGTGCTAGTGGTTTGCCCAGACAGGGGCTACTAGCGGGGACGGGGAATGAGCAGTTCTTC. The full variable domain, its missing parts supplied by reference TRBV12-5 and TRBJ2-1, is DARVTQTPRHKVTEMGQEVTMRCQPILGHNTVFWYRQTMMQGLELLAYFRNRAPLDDSGMPKDRFSAEMPDATLATLKIQPSEPRDSAVYFCASGLPRQGLLAGTGNEQFFGPGTRLTVL.

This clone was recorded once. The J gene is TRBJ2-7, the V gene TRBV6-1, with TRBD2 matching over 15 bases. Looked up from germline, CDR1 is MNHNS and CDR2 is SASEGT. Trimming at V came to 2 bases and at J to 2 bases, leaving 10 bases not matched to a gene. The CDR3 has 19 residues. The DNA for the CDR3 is TGTGCCAGCAGTGAATCCCGGACTAGCGGGAGGGAGATCGCCTACGAGCAGTACTTC. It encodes CASSESRTSGREIAYEQYF.

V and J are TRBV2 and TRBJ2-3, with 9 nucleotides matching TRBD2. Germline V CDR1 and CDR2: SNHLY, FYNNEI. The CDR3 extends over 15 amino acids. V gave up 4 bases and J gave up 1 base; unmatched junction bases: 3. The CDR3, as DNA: TGTGCCAGCAGTGTTGCGGGAGGGCGCACAGATACGCAGTATTTT. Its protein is CASSVAGGRTDTQYF.

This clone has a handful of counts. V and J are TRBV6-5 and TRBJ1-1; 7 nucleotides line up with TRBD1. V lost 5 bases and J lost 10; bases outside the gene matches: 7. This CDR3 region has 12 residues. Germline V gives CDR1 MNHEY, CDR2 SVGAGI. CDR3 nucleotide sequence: TGTGCCAGCAGTCCATACGGGACAGTAGCTTTCTTT. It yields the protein CASSPYGTVAFF.

The CDR3 loop reads CASSLAGGEQPQHF. The DNA of the CDR3 is TGTGCCAGCAGCTTAGCGGGGGGTGAGCAGCCCCAGCATTTT. The chain has TRBV7-9 and TRBJ1-5; D is perhaps TRBD1 (5 bases). The CDR3 is made up of 14 amino acids. The ends were cut back, 0 bases at V and 7 bases at J, with 10 bases in the middle. Germline V lookup: CDR1 SEHNR, CDR2 FQNEAQ (reference sequence).

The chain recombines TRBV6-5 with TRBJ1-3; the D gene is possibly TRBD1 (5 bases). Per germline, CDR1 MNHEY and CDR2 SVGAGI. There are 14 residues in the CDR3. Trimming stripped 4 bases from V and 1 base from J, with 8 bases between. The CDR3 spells CASSWGGSGNTIYF. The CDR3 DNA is TGTGCCAGCAGTTGGGGGGGGTCTGGAAACACCATATATTTT.